One and the same sample provided the 24 T cell receptor beta chains below, sequenced in a study of OX40 agonist ivuxolimab in advanced cancers. Libraries were prepared by immunoSEQ multiplex PCR; TCRdb keeps only in-frame clonotypes and omits some of them. Of 35,000 to 50,000 clones listed, approximately 86% are singletons. The sample in question was CD4+ or CD8+ T cells sorted from blood, obtained in a trial of the OX40 agonist ivuxolimab. Source of these receptors: an adult with an advanced solid tumor such as melanoma, head and neck, liver or kidney cancer.

The sample holds one count of this clone. This chain uses TRBV7-2 with TRBJ1-3; a possible D gene is TRBD1 (5 bases). CDR1 SGHTA and CDR2 FQGNSA come from the germline V gene. The CDR3 sequence is 16 residues long. V lost 1 base and J 0 bases, leaving 10 bases between the germline ends. The CDR3: CASSLVTATSGNTIYF. CDR3 bases: TGTGCCAGCAGCTTAGTGACAGCCACCTCTGGAAACACCATATATTTT. Supplemented by reference TRBV7-2 and TRBJ1-3, the full variable domain reads GAGVSQSPSNKVTEKGKDVELRCDPISGHTALYWYRQSLGQGLEFLIYFQGNSAPDKSGLPSDRFSAERTGGSVSTLTIQRTQQEDSAVYLCASSLVTATSGNTIYFGEGSWLTVV.

The chain has TRBV11-2 and TRBJ2-7; 7 bases fit TRBD1. Germline loops: CDR1 SGHAT, CDR2 FQNNGV. The trim removed 6 bases at V and 6 bases at J, leaving 2 bases unmatched. This CDR3 region has 11 residues. The CDR3 nucleotides are TGTGCCAGCAGAGCAGGGGGCGAGCAGTACTTC. This encodes CASRAGGEQYF.

This rearrangement joins TRBV19 to TRBJ2-7; D is possibly TRBD1 or TRBD2 (5 bases each). Germline V gene lookup returns CDR1 LNHDA and CDR2 SQIVND (reference sequence). V lost 3 bases and J lost 0, with 9 bases in between. This CDR3 has 14 residues. The CDR3 DNA reads as TGTGCCAGTAGTATGAGGGGTAGCTCCTACGAGCAGTACTTC. Its translation is CASSMRGSSYEQYF.

This chain joins TRBV19 and TRBJ1-5, with no clear D. The length of the CDR3 is 14 residues. V dropped 6 bases and J dropped 1 base, with 10 bases sitting between them. Per the germline V gene, CDR1 is LNHDA and CDR2 is SQIVND (reference sequence). CDR3 sequence reads: CASRRHLSNQPQHF. In nucleotides, the CDR3 is TGTGCCAGTAGGAGACACCTAAGCAATCAGCCCCAGCATTTT. The full variable domain, with the rest looked up from reference TRBV19 and TRBJ1-5, is DGGITQSPKYLFRKEGQNVTLSCEQNLNHDAMYWYRQDPGQGLRLIYYSQIVNDFQKGDIAEGYSVSREKKESFPLTVTSAQKNPTAFYLCASRRHLSNQPQHFGDGTRLSIL.

The V call is TRBV27, the J call TRBJ2-7; TRBD1 agrees at 8 bases. The length of the CDR3 is 15 residues. The V and J ends lost 3 bases and 2 bases, in that order; junction bases with no gene match: 6. Germline lookup yields CDR1 MNHEY and CDR2 SMNVEV (reference sequence). CDR3 loop: CASSLGRGQTYEQYF. The DNA for the CDR3 is TGTGCCAGCAGTTTGGGCAGGGGGCAGACCTACGAGCAGTACTTC.

The V and J genes are TRBV11-2 and TRBJ2-6, with D perhaps TRBD2 (6 bases). CDR1 is SGHAT and CDR2 is FQNNGV in the germline V gene. The CDR3 is made up of 18 amino acids. With 1 base removed from V and 0 bases from J, the gap between germline ends came to 13 bases. The CDR3 sequence is CASSLVSGGVSGANVLTF. The CDR3 coding sequence is TGTGCCAGCAGCTTAGTTAGCGGAGGGGTCTCTGGGGCCAACGTCCTGACTTTC.

The chain uses TRBV2 and TRBJ2-3, with no clear D. Germline loops: CDR1 SNHLY, CDR2 FYNNEI. The V end was cut by 6 bases, the J end by 0 bases, with 16 bases between. This CDR3 is 16 amino acids long. As DNA, the CDR3 is TGTGCCAGCAGCCCGCAATCTGTGACTAGCACAGATACGCAGTATTTT. Encoded protein: CASSPQSVTSTDTQYF.

The rearrangement joins TRBV12-5 to TRBJ1-2; TRBD1 aligns across 7 bases. The CDR3 loop spans 12 amino acids. V was pared by 3 bases and J by 7 bases, with 2 bases of the junction left unmatched. Germline lookup yields CDR1 LGHNT and CDR2 FRNRAP. CDR3 loop: CASGLTGAGYTF. CDR3 sequence (DNA): TGTGCTAGTGGTTTAACAGGGGCTGGCTACACCTTC.

The chain is built from TRBV6-5 and TRBJ2-4, with D perhaps TRBD1 or TRBD2 (5 bases each). The CDR3 runs to 15 residues. V was cut by 6 bases and J by 7 bases, with 19 bases left in between. Germline-derived CDR1 and CDR2 are MNHEY and SVGAGI. CDR3 in amino acids: CASRDTWTEGNIQYF. The DNA of the CDR3 is TGTGCCAGCAGGGATACCTGGACCGAGGGGAACATTCAGTACTTC.

This clone was seen once. The J gene is TRBJ2-3, the V gene TRBV6-5; maybe TRBD2 (6 bases). Trimming left V 6 bases short and J 6 bases short, with 16 bases between. The CDR3 sequence is 14 residues long. Germline V CDR1 and CDR2: MNHEY, SVGAGI. CDR3 in amino acids: CASRYRDWSDTQYF. For the CDR3, the DNA is TGTGCCAGCAGGTACCGGGACTGGTCCGATACGCAGTATTTT.

The chain joins TRBV7-9 to TRBJ1-4; possibly TRBD1 for D (5 bases). Germline V gene data show CDR1 as SEHNR and CDR2 as FQNEAQ (reference sequence). Trimming cost V 4 bases and J 7 bases, with 16 bases left between them. This CDR3 has 15 amino acids. DNA for the CDR3: TGTGCCAGCAGCTCCCCGCGGGACGAGGGTGAAAAACTGTTTTTT. Translating gives CASSSPRDEGEKLFF.

The CDR3 protein is CASSHCGGAADTQYF. The CDR3, as DNA: TGTGCCAGCAGTCACTGTGGGGGGGCAGCTGATACGCAGTATTTT. The chain uses TRBV27 and TRBJ2-3; weak D call: TRBD2 (7 bases). This CDR3 spans 15 amino acids. Deletions cut 5 bases from V and 6 bases from J, with 18 bases between. Germline loops: CDR1 MNHEY, CDR2 SMNVEV (reference sequence).

This sequence joins TRBV4-2 and TRBJ2-1, with a tentative D call TRBD1 (6 bases). CDR1 LGHNA and CDR2 YNFKEQ come from the germline V gene. The CDR3 covers 14 residues. V dropped 2 bases and J dropped 8 bases, with 13 bases sitting between them. In DNA form, the CDR3 reads TGTGCCAGCAGCCAAACTGCACAGGGTCATGAGCAGTTCTTC. Amino acid sequence: CASSQTAQGHEQFF.

V is TRBV5-1 and J is TRBJ2-1; possible D gene TRBD1, 6 bases. The V and J ends lost 4 bases and 5 bases respectively, with 19 bases between them. Germline V lookup: CDR1 SGHRS, CDR2 YFSETQ. This CDR3 spans 16 amino acids. The CDR3 spells CASSHLPQGTDNEQFF. The CDR3 DNA follows: TGCGCCAGCAGCCACCTTCCACAGGGAACGGACAATGAGCAGTTCTTC.

The genes are TRBV4-3 and TRBJ2-1; 8 bases line up with TRBD2. CDR1 is LGHNA, CDR2 YSLEER, per germline. V shed 4 bases and J 8 bases; nucleotides not matched to a gene: 16. The CDR3 has 17 amino acids. The chain's CDR3 is CASSPGGARPEMDEQFF. CDR3 nucleotide sequence: TGCGCCAGCAGCCCCGGGGGGGCACGGCCCGAGATGGATGAGCAGTTCTTC.

The J gene is TRBJ2-3, the V gene TRBV11-3; D perhaps matches TRBD2 (5 bases). Deletions cut 0 bases from V and 4 bases from J, with 11 bases between. The CDR3 contains 15 residues. CDR1 and CDR2 from the germline V gene are SGHNT and YENEEA. The CDR3 region is CASSLDEGIADTQYF. Written as DNA, the CDR3 is TGTGCCAGCAGCTTAGATGAGGGAATCGCAGATACGCAGTATTTT. The full variable domain, rest sourced from reference TRBV11-3 and TRBJ2-3, is EAGVVQSPRYKIIEKKQPVAFWCNPISGHNTLYWYLQNLGQGPELLIRYENEEAVDDSQLPKDRFSAERLKGVDSTLKIQPAELGDSAVYLCASSLDEGIADTQYFGPGTRLTVL.

This sequence joins TRBV6-6 and TRBJ2-3, with a weak D call TRBD1 (7 bases). Deletions cut 4 bases from V and 0 bases from J, with 14 bases between. In germline, CDR1 is MNHNY, CDR2 SVGAGI (reference sequence). The CDR3 runs to 16 residues. The CDR3 region is CASSSSEGQSTDTQYF. As DNA, the CDR3 is TGTGCCAGCAGTTCCTCGGAGGGACAGAGCACAGATACGCAGTATTTT.

The CDR3 DNA reads as TGTGCCAGCCCTACATTAGGCGGAAACACCATATATTTT. Its protein is CASPTLGGNTIYF. This chain uses TRBV2 with TRBJ1-3, with D unclear. V was pared by 8 bases and J by 4 bases, with 12 bases between. Germline loops: CDR1 SNHLY, CDR2 FYNNEI. The CDR3 is 13 amino acids.

The rearrangement links TRBV7-2 to TRBJ2-3; 8 bases line up with TRBD2. The CDR3 contains 11 residues. Germline V gene lookup returns CDR1 SGHTA and CDR2 FQGNSA. V gave up 5 bases and J gave up 12 bases; unmatched junction bases: 4. The CDR3 DNA sequence: TGTGCCAGCAGCCAGCGGGGGCCACAGTATTTT. Its protein is CASSQRGPQYF.

V usage is TRBV6-5 and J usage is TRBJ2-7; D possibly uses TRBD1 or TRBD2 (6 bases each). V was clipped by 2 bases and J by 7 bases, with 12 bases between them. Per the germline V gene, CDR1 is MNHEY and CDR2 is SVGAGI. CDR3 size: 13 residues. CDR3 coding DNA: TGTGCCAGCAGTTACGCTTGGGGGGCAGAGCAGTACTTC. It translates to CASSYAWGAEQYF.

V is TRBV13 and J is TRBJ2-1; perhaps TRBD2 as D (6 bases). Trimming shortened V by 1 base and J by 6 bases, and 16 bases separated the two germline ends. CDR3 length: 16 amino acids. In germline, CDR1 is PRHDT, CDR2 FYEKMQ (reference sequence). The CDR3 nucleotides read TGTGCCAGCAGCTTAGTTTTCCAGGGAGGAGGCAATGAGCAGTTCTTC. Its protein product is CASSLVFQGGGNEQFF.

This sequence joins TRBV2 and TRBJ2-3; D gene unclear. The CDR3 covers 15 residues. The germline V and J ends were trimmed by 3 bases and 0 bases, with 10 bases remaining between them. Germline V gives CDR1 SNHLY, CDR2 FYNNEI. CDR3 DNA sequence: TGTGCCAGCAGTGAGGGCGCCGTTAGCACAGATACGCAGTATTTT. Translated: CASSEGAVSTDTQYF.

This chain connects TRBV11-3 to TRBJ1-1; the D gene is possibly TRBD1 (5 bases). The CDR3 spans 12 residues. Trimming removed 5 bases at V and 7 bases at J, with 11 bases between. CDR1 SGHNT and CDR2 YENEEA come from the germline V gene. The CDR3 protein is CASSLGTDEAFF. As DNA, the CDR3 is TGTGCCAGCAGCCTAGGGACCGATGAAGCTTTCTTT.

The chain uses TRBV7-9 and TRBJ2-5; 7 positions match TRBD2. With V trimmed by 8 bases and J by 2 bases, 2 bases remained unmatched. The CDR3 is 12 amino acids. Germline V CDR1 and CDR2: SEHNR, FQNEAQ (reference sequence). The CDR3 protein is CASGGEQETQYF. The CDR3 DNA reads as TGTGCCAGCGGGGGGGAGCAAGAGACCCAGTACTTC.